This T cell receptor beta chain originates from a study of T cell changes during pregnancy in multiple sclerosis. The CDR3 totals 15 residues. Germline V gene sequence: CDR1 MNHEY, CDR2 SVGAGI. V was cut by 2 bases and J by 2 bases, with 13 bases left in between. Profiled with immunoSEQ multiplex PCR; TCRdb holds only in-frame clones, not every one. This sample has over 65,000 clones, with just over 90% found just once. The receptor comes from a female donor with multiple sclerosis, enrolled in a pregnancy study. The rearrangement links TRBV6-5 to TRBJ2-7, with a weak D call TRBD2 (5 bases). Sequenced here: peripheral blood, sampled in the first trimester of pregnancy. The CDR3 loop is CASSYTISGTYEQYF. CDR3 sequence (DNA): TGTGCCAGCAGTTACACGATCAGCGGAACCTACGAGCAGTACTTC.